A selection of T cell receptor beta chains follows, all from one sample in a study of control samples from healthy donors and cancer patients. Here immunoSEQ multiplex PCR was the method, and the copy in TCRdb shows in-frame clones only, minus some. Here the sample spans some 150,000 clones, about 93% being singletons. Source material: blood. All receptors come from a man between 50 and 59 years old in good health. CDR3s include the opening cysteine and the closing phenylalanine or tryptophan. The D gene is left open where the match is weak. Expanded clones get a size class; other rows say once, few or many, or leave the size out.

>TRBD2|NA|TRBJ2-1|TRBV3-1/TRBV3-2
CASSQFSGGNNEQFF
TGTGCCAGCAGCCAATTTAGCGGGGGGAACAATGAGCAGTTCTTC
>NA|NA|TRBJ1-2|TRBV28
CASRLTGTPNPSF
TGTGCCAGCAGGCTGACCGGGACACCCAACCCCTCCTTC
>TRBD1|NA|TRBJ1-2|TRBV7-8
CASSPRTGRSYGYTF
TGTGCCAGCAGCCCCCGGACAGGACGATCCTATGGCTACACCTTC
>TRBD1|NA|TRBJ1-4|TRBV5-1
CASRIDRANEKLFF
TGCGCCAGCCGAATAGACAGGGCTAATGAAAAACTGTTTTTT
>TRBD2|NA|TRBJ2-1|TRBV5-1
CASSLRTSGRDEYNEQFF
TGCGCCAGCAGCCTCCGGACTAGCGGGAGGGATGAATACAATGAGCAGTTCTTC
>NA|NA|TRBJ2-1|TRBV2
CASRRGLMNEQFF
TGTGCCAGCAGGAGGGGACTGATGAATGAGCAGTTCTTC
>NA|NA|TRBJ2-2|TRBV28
CASSPRLTPTKLFF
TGTGCCAGCAGTCCCCGACTGACTCCCACTAAGCTGTTTTTT
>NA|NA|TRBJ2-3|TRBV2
CASRAGIPTDTQYF
TGTGCCAGCAGGGCCGGGATCCCCACAGATACGCAGTATTTT
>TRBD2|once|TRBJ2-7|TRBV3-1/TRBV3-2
CASSQAGRLAGGREQYF
TGTGCCAGCAGCCAAGCCGGCAGGCTAGCGGGAGGGCGGGAGCAGTACTTC
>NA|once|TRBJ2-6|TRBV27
CASRLGAGANVLTF
TGTGCCAGCAGGTTGGGTGCTGGGGCCAACGTCCTGACTTTC
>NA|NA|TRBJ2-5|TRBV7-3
CASSLTPGRIQETQYF
TGTGCCAGCAGCTTAACCCCCGGGCGGATTCAAGAGACCCAGTACTTC
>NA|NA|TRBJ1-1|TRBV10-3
CAISESAGLTEAFF
TGTGCCATCAGTGAGTCGGCAGGGTTGACTGAAGCTTTCTTT
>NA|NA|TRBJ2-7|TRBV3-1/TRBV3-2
CASSQSSHEQYF
TGTGCCAGCAGCCAATCTTCCCACGAGCAGTACTTC
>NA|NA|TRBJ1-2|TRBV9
CASSVGGTNYGYTF
TGTGCCAGCAGCGTAGGGGGCACTAACTATGGCTACACCTTC
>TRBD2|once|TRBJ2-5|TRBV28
CASSLAGGVETQYF
TGTGCCAGCAGCCTAGCGGGAGGAGTCGAGACCCAGTACTTC
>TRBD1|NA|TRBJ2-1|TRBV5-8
CASSLVGGGYNEQFF
TGTGCCAGCAGCTTGGTAGGGGGCGGATACAATGAGCAGTTCTTC
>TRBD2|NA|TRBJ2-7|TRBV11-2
CASSLGGGGTREQYF
TGTGCCAGCAGCTTAGGCGGGGGGGGGACTCGCGAGCAGTACTTC
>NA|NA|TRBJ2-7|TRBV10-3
CAISESGQFYEQYF
TGTGCCATCAGTGAGTCTGGGCAGTTCTACGAGCAGTACTTC
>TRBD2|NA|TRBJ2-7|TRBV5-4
CASSARSSGRAPYEQYF
TGTGCCAGCAGCGCTCGATCAAGCGGGAGGGCCCCCTACGAGCAGTACTTC
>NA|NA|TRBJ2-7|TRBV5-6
CASSFLQGGYEQYF
TGTGCCAGCAGCTTTCTACAGGGTGGCTACGAGCAGTACTTC
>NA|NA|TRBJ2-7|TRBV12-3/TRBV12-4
CASSLGGPYEQYF
TGTGCCAGCAGTTTGGGCGGTCCCTACGAGCAGTACTTC
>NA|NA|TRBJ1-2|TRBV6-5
CASSTVRDGYTF
TGTGCCAGCAGTACTGTCAGGGACGGCTACACCTTC
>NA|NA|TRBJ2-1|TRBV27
CASSLFRGNEQFF
TGTGCCAGCAGTTTATTCAGGGGAAATGAGCAGTTCTTC
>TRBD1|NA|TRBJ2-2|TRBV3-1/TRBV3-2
CASSRGGLGYTGELFF
TGTGCCAGCAGCCGAGGGGGCTTAGGGTACACCGGGGAGCTGTTTTTT
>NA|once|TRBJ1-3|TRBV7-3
CASSSGHTDTIYF
TGTGCCAGCAGCTCGGGACATACGGACACCATATATTTT
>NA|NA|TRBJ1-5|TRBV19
CASSPRAGPAAQHF
TGTGCCAGTAGTCCCCGTGCAGGTCCCGCAGCCCAGCATTTT
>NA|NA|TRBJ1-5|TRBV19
CASSIGGERQPQHF
TGTGCCAGTAGTATAGGAGGGGAGCGTCAGCCCCAGCATTTT
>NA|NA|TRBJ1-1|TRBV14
CASSQSLGLGAFF
TGTGCCAGCAGCCAGAGTTTGGGTTTGGGAGCTTTCTTT
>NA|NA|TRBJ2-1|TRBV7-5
CARPPNQGANHAPYNEQFF
TGTGCCAGACCACCAAATCAGGGGGCTAATCATGCCCCCTACAATGAGCAGTTCTTC
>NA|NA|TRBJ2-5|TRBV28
CASSLPSEETQYF
TGTGCCAGCAGTTTACCTAGCGAAGAGACCCAGTACTTC
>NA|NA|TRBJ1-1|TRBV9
CASSAIPGAHTEAFF
TGTGCCAGCAGCGCGATCCCCGGGGCCCACACTGAAGCTTTCTTT
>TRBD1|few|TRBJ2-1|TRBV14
CASSQARTGQFF
TGTGCCAGCAGCCAAGCTCGGACAGGGCAGTTCTTC
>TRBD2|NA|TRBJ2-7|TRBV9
CASSPGGGRAWEQYF
TGTGCCAGCAGCCCAGGAGGCGGGAGGGCTTGGGAGCAGTACTTC
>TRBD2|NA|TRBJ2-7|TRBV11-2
CASSLGPSGFYEQYF
TGTGCCAGCAGCTTAGGCCCTAGCGGGTTTTACGAGCAGTACTTC
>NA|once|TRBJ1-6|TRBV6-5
CASRFSNSPLHF
TGTGCCAGCAGGTTCTCGAATTCACCCCTCCACTTT
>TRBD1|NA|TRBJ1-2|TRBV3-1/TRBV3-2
CASKPGQGSYGYTF
TGTGCCAGCAAACCGGGACAGGGTAGCTATGGCTACACCTTC
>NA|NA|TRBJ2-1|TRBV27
CASSLVGRQGEQFF
TGTGCCAGCAGTTTAGTAGGACGCCAGGGTGAGCAGTTCTTC
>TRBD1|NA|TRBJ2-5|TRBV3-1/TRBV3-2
CASSPPGQGGETQYF
TGTGCCAGCAGCCCCCCGGGACAGGGGGGGGAGACCCAGTACTTC
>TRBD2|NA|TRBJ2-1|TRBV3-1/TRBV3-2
CASSQLGGRGGNEQFF
TGTGCCAGCAGCCAGTTAGGCGGGAGGGGGGGAAATGAGCAGTTCTTC